This paragraph covers one T cell receptor beta chain sequence. This likely traces to a read error, being one base from a far larger clone. Indicated time point: newly diagnosed GD, antithyroid drugs for less than 3 months. RNA isolated from PBMCs was used to make the TCR library. Sequencing libraries for TCR beta were prepared with iRepertoire HTBI primers and Arm-PCR of CDR3 regions. From the multiplex PCR reads, TCRdb called clonotypes with MiXCR, one entry per CDR3 protein. This sample has around 400,000 distinct CDR3 sequences, with roughly 16% found just once. The sample comes from a study of regulatory T cells in long-lasting Graves disease. Sample: peripheral blood mononuclear cells (PBMCs), taken at new diagnosis, from a patient treated with antithyroid drugs. The sequence came from a female donor with Graves disease.

The CDR3 reads CACSLGLSAEQFF. The CDR3 DNA reads TGTGCCTGCAGCTTAGGCCTCAGTGCTGAGCAGTTCTTC. This sequence joins TRBV7-2 and TRBJ2-1; D call uncertain. The CDR3 extends over 13 amino acids. Germline-derived CDR1 and CDR2 are SGHTA and FQGNSA.